These 27 T cell receptor beta chains came from one sample sequenced in a study of T cell responses to AZD1222 COVID-19 vaccine. Clones were sequenced by immunoSEQ multiplex PCR, and TCRdb holds only the in-frame ones, with some missing. The table lists 150,000 or so clones, about 87% of them singletons, with around 4.5% in the top ten. This sample comprised peripheral blood, obtained 28 days after the second dose of the MenACWY control vaccine. The receptors originated from an adult who received the MenACWY meningococcal vaccine as a control.

The chain joins TRBV19 to TRBJ2-5, with 10 bases matching TRBD1. Germline CDR1 reads LNHDA; CDR2 reads SQIVND (reference sequence). The junction had 13 bases not matched to a gene; V was cut back by 4 bases and J by 5 bases. The CDR3 is 17 residues long. The CDR3 DNA reads as TGTGCCAGTAGTACCCCCCTTGGACAGGGGGTGAGGGAGACCCAGTACTTC. Its protein is CASSTPLGQGVRETQYF.

The sample holds a few counts of this clone. V usage is TRBV6-2 or TRBV6-3 and J usage is TRBJ1-2; a weak D match, TRBD1 (5 bases). The CDR3 is 15 residues long. Looked up from germline, CDR1 is MNHEY and CDR2 is SVGEGT. With 6 bases removed from V and 7 bases from J, the gap between germline ends came to 21 bases. The CDR3 bases are TGTGCCAGCAGCCCCGATGGGAGGGGCAGGAGTGGCTACACCTTC. Translated, it gives CASSPDGRGRSGYTF.

The chain is built from TRBV7-2 and TRBJ2-2; D not certain. Germline CDR1 reads SGHTA; CDR2 reads FQGNSA. The V and J ends lost 1 base and 1 base respectively, with 7 bases between them. The CDR3 contains 15 residues. The CDR3 sequence is CASSLVGMNTGELFF. DNA of the CDR3: TGTGCCAGCAGCTTAGTGGGCATGAACACCGGGGAGCTGTTTTTT.

For this clone: One end of the junction is discordant with germline, which a read error may explain. The V call is TRBV25-1, the J call TRBJ1-2, with D unresolved. Germline V gives CDR1 MGHDK, CDR2 SYGVNS. The CDR3 sequence is 11 residues long. CDR3 region: CASSGLGRFSF. The CDR3 region has the DNA TGTGCCAGCAGCGGTTTGGGGAGGTTCTCCTTC.

The chain has TRBV5-5 and TRBJ1-1; D not certain. The CDR3 consists of 15 residues. V was cut by 0 bases and J by 2 bases, with 11 bases left in between. Germline V gene lookup returns CDR1 SGHKS and CDR2 YYEKEE (reference sequence). As DNA, the CDR3 is TGTGCCAGCAGCTTGGCGTCGACCGTTAACACTGAAGCTTTCTTT. It codes for CASSLASTVNTEAFF.

This clone is a singleton in its sample. The genes are TRBV5-4 and TRBJ1-2; D uncertain. Per the germline V gene, CDR1 is SGHNT and CDR2 is YYREEE (reference sequence). The V end was cut by 4 bases, the J end by 8 bases, with 27 bases between. The length of the CDR3 is 17 residues. In nucleotides, the CDR3 is TGTGCCAGCAGCCGCCGGCAGAACCTTATTTCTCAGCGGGGCTACACCTTC. This codes for CASSRRQNLISQRGYTF.

The V call is TRBV7-9, the J call TRBJ2-5; either TRBD1 or TRBD2 may supply D (5 bases each). Deletions cut 2 bases from V and 7 bases from J, with 11 bases between. This CDR3 region has 13 residues. The germline CDR1 and CDR2 sequences are SEHNR and FQNEAQ (reference sequence). The CDR3 nucleotides are TGTGCCAGCAGCTTAATAATTGGGGGGACCCAGTACTTC. Encoded protein: CASSLIIGGTQYF.

The V call is TRBV7-8, the J call TRBJ1-5; no firm D call. V lost 4 bases and J lost 0, with 10 bases in between. The CDR3 length is 15 residues. In germline, CDR1 is SGHVS, CDR2 FQNEAQ. The CDR3 loop is CASSSGLNSNQPQHF. For the CDR3, the DNA is TGTGCCAGCAGCTCGGGCCTTAATAGCAATCAGCCCCAGCATTTT.

The chain employs TRBV9 and TRBJ2-5; D might be TRBD2 (6 bases). CDR3 length: 16 residues. Germline lookup yields CDR1 SGDLS and CDR2 YYNGEE. V was shortened by 1 base and J by 4 bases, with 17 bases between the two germline ends. As DNA, the CDR3 is TGTGCCAGCAGCGTATCCCACTCAGCGGGCGGAGAGACCCAGTACTTC. The encoded protein is CASSVSHSAGGETQYF. Full variable domain (outside the CDR3, taken from reference TRBV9 and TRBJ2-5): DSGVTQTPKHLITATGQRVTLRCSPRSGDLSVYWYQQSLDQGLQFLIQYYNGEERAKGNILERFSAQQFPDLHSELNLSSLELGDSALYFCASSVSHSAGGETQYFGPGTRLLVL.

The V gene is TRBV27, the J gene TRBJ2-7; 9 nucleotides align to TRBD2. Trimming took 5 bases from V and 3 from J; bases not matched to a gene: 2. The germline V gene encodes CDR1 MNHEY and CDR2 SMNVEV (reference sequence). The CDR3 contains 13 residues. The CDR3 reads CASSGTSHYEQYF. For the CDR3, the DNA is TGTGCCAGCAGTGGGACTAGCCACTACGAGCAGTACTTC.

The rearrangement links TRBV18 to TRBJ1-2; 10 bases are a match to TRBD1. There are 15 residues in the CDR3. The germline V gene has CDR1 KGHSH and CDR2 LQKENI. Trimming took 0 bases from V and 6 from J; bases not matched to a gene: 4. The CDR3 reads CASSPPGQGWDGYTF. CDR3 DNA sequence: TGTGCCAGCTCACCACCGGGACAGGGGTGGGATGGCTACACCTTC.

This chain connects TRBV4-3 to TRBJ2-7; 7 nucleotides match TRBD2. CDR1 and CDR2 (germline): LGHNA, YSLEER. V lost 5 bases to trimming and J lost 3 bases; unmatched junction nucleotides: 7. This CDR3 has 14 amino acids. DNA for the CDR3: TGCGCCAGCAGCTTAGGGGCTAGCGGCTACGAGCAGTACTTC. Its translation is CASSLGASGYEQYF.

As to this clone: The sample contains more than one DNA sequence encoding this CDR3. The CDR3 coding sequence is TGTGCCAGCAGTTCGGACAGGGGCGGCTACGAGCAGTACTTC. Translation: CASSSDRGGYEQYF. The chain is built from TRBV28 and TRBJ2-7; 9 bases agree with TRBD1. CDR1 and CDR2 from the germline V gene are MDHEN and SYDVKM. The CDR3 sequence is 14 residues long. V was pared by 4 bases and J by 3 bases, with 4 bases of the junction left unmatched.

This clone was recorded only once. The chain uses TRBV30 and TRBJ1-3; D unclear. The V gene lost 4 bases and the J gene lost 4 bases, with 8 bases spanning the gap. This CDR3 is 12 amino acids long. Germline V gene sequence: CDR1 GTSNPN, CDR2 SVGIG (reference sequence). The CDR3 region has the DNA TGTGCCTGGACGTTCGAGGGAAACACCATATATTTT. Translating gives CAWTFEGNTIYF.

J is TRBJ2-3 and V is TRBV27; 13 nucleotides match TRBD2. The CDR3 has 17 residues. Germline-derived CDR1 and CDR2 are MNHEY and SMNVEV (reference sequence). V trimming: 7 bases; J trimming: 3 bases; junction bases outside the gene matches: 10. CDR3 nucleotide sequence: TGTGCCAGCATTGGACTAGCGGGAGATAAGGGGACAGATACGCAGTATTTT. Amino acid sequence: CASIGLAGDKGTDTQYF.

The V call is TRBV6-5, the J call TRBJ2-7; possibly TRBD2 for D (5 bases). V lost 0 bases and J lost 3, with 15 bases in between. This CDR3 has 16 amino acids. In germline, CDR1 is MNHEY, CDR2 SVGAGI. The CDR3 region is CASSYSRTLHLYEQYF. For the CDR3, the DNA is TGTGCCAGCAGTTACTCGCGGACTCTGCACCTCTACGAGCAGTACTTC.

The sample holds one count of this clone. This chain joins TRBV4-2 and TRBJ2-5; D is uncertain. V was shortened by 0 bases and J by 0 bases, with 14 bases between the two germline ends. This CDR3 region has 17 residues. The germline CDR1 and CDR2 sequences are LGHNA and YNFKEQ. CDR3 in amino acids: CASSQDPTRKYQETQYF. CDR3 coding DNA: TGTGCCAGCAGCCAAGATCCCACGAGAAAGTACCAAGAGACCCAGTACTTC.

The chain uses TRBV4-3 and TRBJ2-1, with D possibly being TRBD2 (5 bases). The germline CDR1 and CDR2 sequences are LGHNA and YSLEER. The CDR3 has 16 residues. Trimming took off 1 base at V and 0 bases at J, with 10 bases between the two ends. The CDR3 DNA reads TGCGCCAGCAGCCAAGCCACTGGGAGCTCCTACAATGAGCAGTTCTTC. It encodes CASSQATGSSYNEQFF.

This chain joins TRBV19 and TRBJ1-5; 7 positions agree with TRBD1. The length of the CDR3 is 13 residues. Trimming removed 5 bases from V and 5 bases from J; junction bases left unmatched: 3. Germline V gene sequence: CDR1 LNHDA, CDR2 SQIVND (reference sequence). CDR3 DNA: TGTGCCAGTAGTGCCACAGGGGATCAGCCCCAGCATTTT. Its protein product is CASSATGDQPQHF.

The J gene is TRBJ2-1, the V gene TRBV7-2; D may match TRBD1 or TRBD2 (6 bases each). CDR1 is SGHTA, CDR2 FQGNSA, per germline. This CDR3 spans 15 amino acids. V lost 3 bases to trimming and J lost 8 bases, with 17 bases between them. CDR3 bases: TGTGCCAGCAGCTTTCTCGGGGGCTCTGCGGATGAGCAGTTCTTC. Its translation is CASSFLGGSADEQFF.

V is TRBV2 and J is TRBJ2-7; D is undetermined. The CDR3 loop spans 14 amino acids. Germline V lookup: CDR1 SNHLY, CDR2 FYNNEI. Trimming stripped 4 bases from V and 6 bases from J, with 16 bases between. CDR3 in amino acids: CASSVESNRVEQYF. For the CDR3, the DNA is TGTGCCAGCAGTGTGGAAAGTAATCGGGTCGAGCAGTACTTC.

This sequence joins TRBV6-5 and TRBJ1-6, with D possibly matching TRBD1 (5 bases). Germline CDR1 is MNHEY and CDR2 is SVGAGI. This CDR3 comprises 15 residues. Trimming removed 8 bases from V and 1 base from J, with 12 bases in between. CDR3 coding DNA: TGTGCCAGCCACACGGGGGGTTCCTATAATTCACCCCTCCACTTT. Its translation: CASHTGGSYNSPLHF.

J is TRBJ2-7 and V is TRBV29-1, with D tentatively TRBD1 or TRBD2 (5 bases each). This CDR3 has 12 amino acids. Trimming took off 6 bases at V and 6 bases at J, with 15 bases between the two ends. CDR1 and CDR2 (germline): SQVTM, ANQGSEA. The CDR3 protein is CSVGSRGIEQYF. CDR3 nucleotides: TGCAGCGTCGGAAGCCGGGGCATCGAGCAGTACTTC.

The chain employs TRBV19 and TRBJ1-2, with D possibly being TRBD1 (5 bases). This CDR3 has 15 amino acids. Looked up from germline, CDR1 is LNHDA and CDR2 is SQIVND (reference sequence). V lost 2 bases and J lost 3, with 13 bases in between. CDR3 sequence reads: CASSIKAGKDYGYTF. CDR3 bases: TGTGCCAGTAGTATAAAGGCAGGGAAGGACTATGGCTACACCTTC. Looking up the rest from reference TRBV19 and TRBJ1-2 gives the full variable domain: DGGITQSPKYLFRKEGQNVTLSCEQNLNHDAMYWYRQDPGQGLRLIYYSQIVNDFQKGDIAEGYSVSREKKESFPLTVTSAQKNPTAFYLCASSIKAGKDYGYTFGSGTRLTVV.

The V call is TRBV11-2, the J call TRBJ1-4; no clear D gene. The CDR3 runs 15 residues. The V and J ends lost 2 bases and 8 bases respectively, with 15 bases between them. The germline V gene encodes CDR1 SGHAT and CDR2 FQNNGV. The CDR3 sequence: CASSLWSSREEKLFF. In DNA, the CDR3 is TGTGCCAGCAGCTTATGGTCTTCCCGGGAGGAAAAACTGTTTTTT.

This sequence joins TRBV6-5 and TRBJ2-2; D is ambiguous. Trimming pared 5 bases from V and 5 bases from J, leaving 9 bases between. This CDR3 is 13 amino acids long. Germline CDR1 is MNHEY and CDR2 is SVGAGI. The CDR3 DNA is TGTGCCAGCAGTCCCTTATCGACCGGGGAGCTGTTTTTT. It specifies CASSPLSTGELFF.

The chain uses TRBV15 and TRBJ1-5; the D gene is possibly TRBD1 (5 bases). V dropped 3 bases and J dropped 3 bases, with 18 bases sitting between them. This CDR3 is built from 17 residues. CDR1 LNHNV and CDR2 YYDKDF come from the germline V gene (reference sequence). The CDR3 DNA follows: TGTGCCACCAGCAGGGACTGGGGAAGGGGCACCAATCAGCCCCAGCATTTT. It is translated as CATSRDWGRGTNQPQHF.